These 20 T cell receptor beta chains came from one sample sequenced in a study of blood T cell repertoires in COVID-19. Data came from immunoSEQ multiplex PCR; TCRdb stores just in-frame clones and leaves some out. The data show 60,000 or so clones, approximately 85% seen once. What was sequenced was peripheral blood. The source of these receptors is a human donor in a cohort sampled during active COVID-19.

The chain recombines TRBV19 with TRBJ2-3, with 8 bases aligning to TRBD1. Germline V gene lookup returns CDR1 LNHDA and CDR2 SQIVND (reference sequence). V was clipped by 3 bases and J by 3 bases; unmatched bases: 5. The CDR3 extends over 15 amino acids. CDR3 loop: CASSIQGARTDTQYF. CDR3 nucleotide sequence: TGTGCCAGTAGTATTCAGGGGGCGCGAACAGATACGCAGTATTTT.

The rearrangement uses TRBV7-6 and TRBJ2-7, with 15 bases aligning to TRBD2. Germline V gene lookup returns CDR1 SGHVS and CDR2 FNYEAQ. J was trimmed by 9 bases and V by 0 bases; bases with no gene match: 9. The CDR3 contains 17 residues. This chain's CDR3 is CASSLAGTSGGHRVQYF. CDR3 in DNA: TGTGCCAGCAGCTTAGCAGGGACTAGCGGGGGGCATAGGGTGCAGTACTTC.

This chain uses TRBV21-1 with TRBJ2-7; the table gives TRBD1 as D, unverified against the DNA. TRBV21-1 is a listed pseudogene. The length of the CDR3 is 15 residues. CDR3 coding DNA: TGTGCCAGCAGCAAAGTAAAGGACACCTCCTACGAGCAGTACTTC. Translation gives CASSKVKDTSYEQYF.

The CDR3: CASSHRQGGIQYF. The CDR3 DNA follows: TGTGCCAGCAGCCACAGACAGGGCGGTATCCAGTACTTC. V usage is TRBV6-5 and J usage is TRBJ2-5, with 7 bases identical to TRBD1. V lost 6 bases, J lost 10 bases, and 11 bases stayed unmatched. CDR3 length equals 13 residues. The germline V gene encodes CDR1 MNHEY and CDR2 SVGAGI.

The V and J genes are TRBV7-9 and TRBJ2-7; TRBD2 matches at 9 bases. Trimming removed 2 bases from V and 2 bases from J; junction bases left unmatched: 4. Looked up from germline, CDR1 is SEHNR and CDR2 is FQNEAQ (reference sequence). The CDR3 consists of 15 residues. CDR3: CASSLRASGAYEQYF. Here the CDR3 DNA reads TGTGCCAGCAGCTTAAGGGCTAGCGGGGCCTACGAGCAGTACTTC. Together with reference TRBV7-9 and TRBJ2-7, the CDR3 gives the full variable domain: DTGVSQNPRHKITKRGQNVTFRCDPISEHNRLYWYRQTLGQGPEFLTYFQNEAQLEKSRLLSDRFSAERPKGSFSTLEIQRTEQGDSAMYLCASSLRASGAYEQYFGPGTRLTVT.

The chain carries TRBV24-1 and TRBJ2-1, with a tentative D call TRBD1 (5 bases). This CDR3 comprises 13 residues. The V gene lost 5 bases and the J gene lost 8 bases, with 12 bases spanning the gap. Germline-derived CDR1 and CDR2 are KGHDR and SFDVKD. The CDR3 spells CATSAGRVDEQFF. The CDR3 DNA reads as TGTGCCACCAGTGCGGGCAGGGTGGATGAGCAGTTCTTC.

CDR3 protein: CAWISRTSTDTQYF. DNA for the CDR3: TGTGCCTGGATATCTAGGACTAGCACAGATACGCAGTATTTT. The rearrangement joins TRBV30 to TRBJ2-3; TRBD2 is a possible D gene (5 bases). This CDR3 contains 14 residues. The V and J ends lost 4 bases and 0 bases respectively, with 11 bases between them. CDR1 and CDR2 (germline): GTSNPN, SVGIG (reference sequence).

The chain recombines TRBV6-2 or TRBV6-3 with TRBJ2-1; TRBD2 aligns across 7 bases. This CDR3 spans 16 amino acids. CDR1 and CDR2 (germline): MNHEY, SVGEGT. J lost 8 bases, V lost 2 bases, and 12 bases had no gene match. The chain's CDR3 is CASSYGRRGTRYEQFF. In DNA, the CDR3 is TGTGCCAGCAGTTACGGAAGGCGGGGGACGCGGTATGAGCAGTTCTTC.

This clone was picked up one time. J is TRBJ1-1 and V is TRBV5-8, with 10 positions matching TRBD1. The V gene end was trimmed by 0 bases and the J gene end by 5 bases; junction bases not matched to a gene: 1. CDR1 and CDR2 (germline): SGHTS, YDEGEE. CDR3 size: 14 residues. CDR3 coding DNA: TGTGCCAGCAGCTTGGGGACAGGGGGGACTGAAGCTTTCTTT. This codes for CASSLGTGGTEAFF.

The J gene is TRBJ2-3, the V gene TRBV5-1; 12 nucleotides align to TRBD2. This CDR3 is 16 amino acids long. J gave up 3 bases and V 4 bases, and 6 bases lay outside the gene matches. Germline CDR1 SGHRS, CDR2 YFSETQ. CDR3 residues: CASSGGLAGRTDTQYF. In DNA form, the CDR3 reads TGCGCCAGCAGCGGAGGACTAGCGGGGCGAACAGATACGCAGTATTTT.

V is TRBV6-5 and J is TRBJ1-2; D possibly corresponds to TRBD1 (5 bases). The V end was cut by 5 bases, the J end by 2 bases, with 9 bases between. CDR1 MNHEY and CDR2 SVGAGI come from the germline V gene. The length of the CDR3 is 13 residues. The CDR3 loop is CASSLDRNYGYTF. CDR3 sequence (DNA): TGTGCCAGCAGTCTTGACAGAAACTATGGCTACACCTTC.

This chain uses TRBV9 with TRBJ1-2; 7 bases match TRBD1. Per the germline V gene, CDR1 is SGDLS and CDR2 is YYNGEE. CDR3 length equals 13 residues. The ends lost 5 bases at V and 5 bases at J; junction bases unmatched: 6. CDR3 bases: TGTGCCAGCAGGGCACAGGGGAGTTATGGCTACACCTTC. Translating it yields CASRAQGSYGYTF.

V is TRBV27 and J is TRBJ1-1, with 12 bases fitting TRBD1. The CDR3 runs to 14 residues. V trimming: 7 bases; J trimming: 10 bases; junction bases outside the gene matches: 10. Germline values: CDR1 MNHEY, CDR2 SMNVEV (reference sequence). CDR3 sequence: CASIPPGQGARAFF. The CDR3 DNA reads as TGTGCCAGCATTCCTCCGGGACAGGGGGCTAGAGCTTTCTTT.

The chain couples TRBV12-3 or TRBV12-4 to TRBJ2-2; 8 positions match TRBD2. V was pared by 11 bases and J by 7 bases, with 9 bases of the junction left unmatched. This CDR3 comprises 13 residues. The CDR3 region is CAGRGGRSGELFF. The CDR3 DNA follows: TGTGCCGGACGGGGGGGACGGAGCGGGGAGCTGTTTTTT.

Concerning this clone: The CDR3 ends on some other residue instead of the conserved phenylalanine or tryptophan, so this is likely a read error. The DNA is left out, because the CDR3 cannot be placed on it with certainty; the CDR3 is given as TCRdb lists it. This chain joins TRBV20-1 and TRBJ2-4; no check of the table's D call, TRBD1, against the DNA was made. The CDR3 is 9 residues long, ends included. The V gene's germline CDR1 is DFQATT and CDR2 SNEGSKA (reference sequence). The CDR3: CSATRGRKA.

V is TRBV12-3 or TRBV12-4 and J is TRBJ2-3, with D hard to call. Trimming removed 8 bases from V and 8 bases from J, with 8 bases in between. CDR3 length: 10 residues. CDR3 DNA: TGTGCCAGCTTCGTATCTACGCAGTATTTT. Translation: CASFVSTQYF.

This rearrangement joins TRBV3-1 (or the pseudogene TRBV3-2) to TRBJ2-7, with TRBD2 matching 7 bases. This CDR3 has 17 residues. V shed 2 bases, J shed 7 bases, and the junction held 17 bases outside the gene matches. Germline V lookup: CDR1 LGHDT, CDR2 YNNKEL (reference sequence). The CDR3 is CASSQSALGRQAGEQYF. Here the CDR3 DNA reads TGTGCCAGCAGCCAAAGCGCCCTCGGGAGGCAGGCTGGAGAGCAGTACTTC.

This chain connects TRBV30 to TRBJ1-1; unclear D gene. Germline CDR1 is GTSNPN and CDR2 is SVGIG (reference sequence). Trimming took off 1 base at V and 7 bases at J, with 7 bases between the two ends. The CDR3 is made up of 11 amino acids. The CDR3 nucleotides read TGTGCCTGGAGTGGGGGAGTTGAAGCTTTCTTT. Translating gives CAWSGGVEAFF. Full variable domain (outside the CDR3, taken from reference TRBV30 and TRBJ1-1): SQTIHQWPATLVQPVGSPLSLECTVEGTSNPNLYWYRQAAGRGLQLLFYSVGIGQISSEVPQNLSASRPQDRQFILSSKKLLLSDSGFYLCAWSGGVEAFFGQGTRLTVV.

The chain carries TRBV19 and TRBJ1-5; TRBD1 might be the D (6 bases). The V gene's germline CDR1 is LNHDA and CDR2 SQIVND (reference sequence). This CDR3 region has 13 residues. Trimming cost V 6 bases and J 6 bases, with 12 bases left between them. Written as DNA, the CDR3 is TGTGCCAGTAGGGACAGTGTTGGTCAGCCCCAGCATTTT. This translates into CASRDSVGQPQHF. Looking up the rest from reference TRBV19 and TRBJ1-5 gives the full variable domain: DGGITQSPKYLFRKEGQNVTLSCEQNLNHDAMYWYRQDPGQGLRLIYYSQIVNDFQKGDIAEGYSVSREKKESFPLTVTSAQKNPTAFYLCASRDSVGQPQHFGDGTRLSIL.

The J gene is TRBJ2-2, the V gene TRBV7-2, with 9 bases aligning to TRBD2. The CDR3 loop spans 17 amino acids. The ends lost 5 bases at V and 1 base at J; junction bases unmatched: 8. CDR1 and CDR2 from the germline V gene are SGHTA and FQGNSA. The CDR3 protein is CASSPLSGGRNTGELFF. The CDR3 bases are TGTGCCAGCAGCCCACTTAGCGGGGGCCGGAACACCGGGGAGCTGTTTTTT.